The 2 T cell receptor beta chains below were found in one sample sequenced in a study of T cell changes during pregnancy in multiple sclerosis. Libraries were prepared by immunoSEQ multiplex PCR; TCRdb keeps only in-frame clonotypes and omits some of them. The sample includes tens of thousands of clones, over 75% of them seen just once. The sequenced sample was peripheral blood, obtained in the first trimester of pregnancy. These TCRs come from a female donor with multiple sclerosis, enrolled in a pregnancy study.

CDR3 DNA: TGTGCCAGCAGCCCAGGTCCGACAGGGGTAGGAAACACCATATATTTT. Its translation: CASSPGPTGVGNTIYF. The chain has TRBV9 and TRBJ1-3; 8 bases line up with TRBD1. V lost 4 bases and J lost 4; bases outside the gene matches: 10. The CDR3 is made up of 16 amino acids. Germline assignment: CDR1 SGDLS and CDR2 YYNGEE.

The chain has TRBV7-8 and TRBJ2-1; 10 bases align to TRBD2. V was pared by 5 bases and J by 6 bases, with 7 bases of the junction left unmatched. The CDR3 covers 15 residues. Germline CDR1 reads SGHVS; CDR2 reads FQNEAQ. The CDR3 DNA sequence: TGTGCCAGCAGCCCGCGAGCGGGAGGGGTCAATGAGCAGTTCTTC. Its protein product is CASSPRAGGVNEQFF.